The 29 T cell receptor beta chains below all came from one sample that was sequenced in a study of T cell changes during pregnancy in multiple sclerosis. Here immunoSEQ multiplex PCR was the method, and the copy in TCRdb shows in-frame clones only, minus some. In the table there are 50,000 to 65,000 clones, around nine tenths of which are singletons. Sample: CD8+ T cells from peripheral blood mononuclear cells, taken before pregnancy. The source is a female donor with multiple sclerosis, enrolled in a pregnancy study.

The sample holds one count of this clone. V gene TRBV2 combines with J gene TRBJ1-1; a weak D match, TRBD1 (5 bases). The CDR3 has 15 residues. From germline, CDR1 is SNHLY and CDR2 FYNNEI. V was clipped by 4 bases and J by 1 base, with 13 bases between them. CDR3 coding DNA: TGTGCCAGCAGTGCCCCGGGACTTAAGAACACTGAAGCTTTCTTT. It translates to CASSAPGLKNTEAFF.

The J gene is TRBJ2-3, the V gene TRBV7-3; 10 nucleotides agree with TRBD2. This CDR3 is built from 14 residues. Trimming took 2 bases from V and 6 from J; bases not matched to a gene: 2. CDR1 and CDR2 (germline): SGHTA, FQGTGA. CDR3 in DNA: TGTGCCAGCAGCTTAGGGGGACTAGCGGATACGCAGTATTTT. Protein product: CASSLGGLADTQYF.

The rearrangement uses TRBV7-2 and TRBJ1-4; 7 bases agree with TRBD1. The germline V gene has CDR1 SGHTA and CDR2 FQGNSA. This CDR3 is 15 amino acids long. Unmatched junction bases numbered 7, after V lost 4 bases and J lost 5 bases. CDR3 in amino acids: CASSYQGEPNEKLFF. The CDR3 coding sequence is TGTGCCAGCAGCTACCAGGGGGAGCCCAATGAAAAACTGTTTTTT.

This CDR3 is CASRGTSGGYEQYF. The DNA for the CDR3 is TGCGCCAGCAGAGGGACTAGCGGGGGCTACGAGCAGTACTTC. This sequence joins TRBV10-2 and TRBJ2-7, with TRBD2 identical over 14 bases. V lost 6 bases, J lost 3 bases, and 1 base stayed unmatched. This CDR3 spans 14 amino acids. Germline V gives CDR1 WSHSY, CDR2 SAAADI.

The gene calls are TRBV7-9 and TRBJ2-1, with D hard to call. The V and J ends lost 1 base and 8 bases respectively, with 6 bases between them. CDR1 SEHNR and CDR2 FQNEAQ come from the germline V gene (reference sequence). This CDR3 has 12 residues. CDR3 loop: CASSLGAYEQFF. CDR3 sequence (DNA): TGTGCCAGCAGCTTAGGGGCGTATGAGCAGTTCTTC.

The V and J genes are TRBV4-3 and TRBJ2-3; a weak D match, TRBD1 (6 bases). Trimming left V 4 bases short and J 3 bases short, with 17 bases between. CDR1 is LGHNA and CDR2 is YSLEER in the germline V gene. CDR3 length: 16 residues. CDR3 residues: CASSPQDSQRTDTQYF. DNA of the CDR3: TGCGCCAGCAGCCCCCAGGACAGCCAGAGAACAGATACGCAGTATTTT.

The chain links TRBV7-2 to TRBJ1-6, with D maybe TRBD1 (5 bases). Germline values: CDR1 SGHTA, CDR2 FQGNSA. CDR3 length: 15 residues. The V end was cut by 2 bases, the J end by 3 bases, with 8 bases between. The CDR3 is CASSLLGGYNSPLHF. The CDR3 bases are TGTGCCAGCAGCTTACTGGGGGGCTATAATTCACCCCTCCACTTT.

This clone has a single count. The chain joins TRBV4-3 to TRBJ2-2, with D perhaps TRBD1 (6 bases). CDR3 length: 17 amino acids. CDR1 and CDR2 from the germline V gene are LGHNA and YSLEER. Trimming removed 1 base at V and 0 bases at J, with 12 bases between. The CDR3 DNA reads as TGCGCCAGCAGCCAAGGCAGGGGCTCCGCGAACACCGGGGAGCTGTTTTTT. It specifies CASSQGRGSANTGELFF.

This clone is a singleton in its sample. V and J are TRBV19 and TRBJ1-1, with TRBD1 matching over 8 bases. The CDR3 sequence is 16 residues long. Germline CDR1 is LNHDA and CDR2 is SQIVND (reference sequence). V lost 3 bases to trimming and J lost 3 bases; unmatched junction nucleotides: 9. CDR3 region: CASSIVQGARDTEAFF. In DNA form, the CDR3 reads TGTGCCAGTAGTATCGTTCAGGGGGCTAGGGACACTGAAGCTTTCTTT.

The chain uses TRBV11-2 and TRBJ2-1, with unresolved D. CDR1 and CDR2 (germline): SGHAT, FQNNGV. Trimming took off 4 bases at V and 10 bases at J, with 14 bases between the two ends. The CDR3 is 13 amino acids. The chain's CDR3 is CASSSATGEEQFF. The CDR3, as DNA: TGTGCCAGCAGCTCAGCGACGGGTGAGGAGCAGTTCTTC.

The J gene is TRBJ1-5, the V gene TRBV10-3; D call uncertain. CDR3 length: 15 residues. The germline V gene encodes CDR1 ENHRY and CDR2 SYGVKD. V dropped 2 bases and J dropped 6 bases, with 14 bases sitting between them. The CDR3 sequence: CAISEEQVGSQPQHF. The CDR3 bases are TGTGCCATCAGTGAGGAGCAGGTCGGTAGTCAGCCCCAGCATTTT.

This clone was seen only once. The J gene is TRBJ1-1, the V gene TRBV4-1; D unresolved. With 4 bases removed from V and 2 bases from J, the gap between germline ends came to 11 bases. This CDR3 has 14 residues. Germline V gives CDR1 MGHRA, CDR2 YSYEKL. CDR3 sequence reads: CASSPTGGNTEAFF. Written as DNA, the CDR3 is TGCGCCAGCAGCCCAACGGGTGGAAACACTGAAGCTTTCTTT.

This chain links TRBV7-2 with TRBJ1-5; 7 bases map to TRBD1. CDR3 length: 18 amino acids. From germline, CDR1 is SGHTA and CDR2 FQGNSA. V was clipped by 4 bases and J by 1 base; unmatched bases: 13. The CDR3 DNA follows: TGTGCCAGCAGCTCGAACCCCATACAGGGGTGGAGCAATCAGCCCCAGCATTTT. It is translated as CASSSNPIQGWSNQPQHF.

The CDR3 coding sequence is TGTGCCAGCAGCCCGTCAGGAGGGGTCTACTACGAGCAGTACTTC. Translation: CASSPSGGVYYEQYF. V and J are TRBV4-2 and TRBJ2-7; the D gene is possibly TRBD2 (6 bases). The CDR3 length is 15 residues. Deletions cut 4 bases from V and 3 bases from J, with 16 bases between. The germline V gene has CDR1 LGHNA and CDR2 YNFKEQ.

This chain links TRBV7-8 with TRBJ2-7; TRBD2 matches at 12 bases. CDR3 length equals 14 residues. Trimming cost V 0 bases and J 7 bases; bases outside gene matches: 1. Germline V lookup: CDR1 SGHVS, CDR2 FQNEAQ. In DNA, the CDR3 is TGTGCCAGCAGCTTAGCGACTAGCGGGGGAGAGCAGTACTTC. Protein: CASSLATSGGEQYF.

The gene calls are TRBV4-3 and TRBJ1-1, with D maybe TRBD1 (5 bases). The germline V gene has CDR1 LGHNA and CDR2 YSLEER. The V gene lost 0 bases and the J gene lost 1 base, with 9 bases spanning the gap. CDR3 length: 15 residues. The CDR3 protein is CASSQDARANTEAFF. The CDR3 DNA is TGCGCCAGCAGCCAAGATGCCAGGGCGAACACTGAAGCTTTCTTT.

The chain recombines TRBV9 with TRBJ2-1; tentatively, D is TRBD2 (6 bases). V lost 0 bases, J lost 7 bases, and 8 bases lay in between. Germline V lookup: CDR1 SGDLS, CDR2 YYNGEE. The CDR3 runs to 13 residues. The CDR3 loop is CASSVAGGNEQFF. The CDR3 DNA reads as TGTGCCAGCAGCGTAGCCGGGGGTAATGAGCAGTTCTTC.

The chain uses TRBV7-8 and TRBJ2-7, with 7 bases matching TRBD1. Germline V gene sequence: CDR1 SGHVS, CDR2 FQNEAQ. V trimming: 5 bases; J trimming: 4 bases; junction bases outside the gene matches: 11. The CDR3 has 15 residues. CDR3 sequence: CASSTTGVLSYEQYF. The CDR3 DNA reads TGTGCCAGCAGCACCACAGGGGTACTTAGTTACGAGCAGTACTTC.

The DNA for the CDR3 is TGTGCCAGCAGCTTAGCCCTCCTAGCGGGGGGTCTCAATGAGCAGTTCTTC. Protein sequence: CASSLALLAGGLNEQFF. The chain recombines TRBV7-6 with TRBJ2-1; 11 bases fit TRBD2. This CDR3 spans 17 amino acids. The V gene's germline CDR1 is SGHVS and CDR2 FNYEAQ. The junction had 7 bases not matched to a gene; V was cut back by 0 bases and J by 6 bases.

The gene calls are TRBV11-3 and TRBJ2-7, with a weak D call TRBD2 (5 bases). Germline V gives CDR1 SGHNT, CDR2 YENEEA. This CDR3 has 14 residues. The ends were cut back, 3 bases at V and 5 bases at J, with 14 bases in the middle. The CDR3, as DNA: TGTGCCAGCAGCTTTGGAGCGGTCAAAAACGAGCAGTACTTC. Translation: CASSFGAVKNEQYF.

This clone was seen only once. The CDR3 sequence is CASLPGQGLGYTF. The CDR3 DNA reads as TGTGCCAGCCTTCCGGGACAGGGGCTTGGCTACACCTTC. The rearrangement uses TRBV19 and TRBJ1-2, with TRBD1 matching over 10 bases. V trimming: 9 bases; J trimming: 7 bases; junction bases outside the gene matches: 8. Germline V gene sequence: CDR1 LNHDA, CDR2 SQIVND (reference sequence). The CDR3 contains 13 residues.

The CDR3 reads CASSVHRGTSTDTQYF. The DNA for the CDR3 is TGTGCCAGCAGCGTACACAGGGGAACTAGCACAGATACGCAGTATTTT. This chain links TRBV9 with TRBJ2-3; TRBD1 matches at 7 bases. The CDR3 contains 16 residues. CDR1 and CDR2 from the germline V gene are SGDLS and YYNGEE. J lost 0 bases, V lost 1 base, and 5 bases had no gene match.

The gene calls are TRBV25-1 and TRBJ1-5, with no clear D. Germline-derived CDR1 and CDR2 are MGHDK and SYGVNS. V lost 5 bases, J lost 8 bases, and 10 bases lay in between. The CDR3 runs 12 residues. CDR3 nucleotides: TGTGCCAGCAGTCGTTCGTTTGAGCCCCAGCATTTT. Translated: CASSRSFEPQHF. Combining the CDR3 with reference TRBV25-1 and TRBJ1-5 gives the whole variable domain EADIYQTPRYLVIGTGKKITLECSQTMGHDKMYWYQQDPGMELHLIHYSYGVNSTEKGDLSSESTVSRIRTEHFPLTLESARPSHTSQYLCASSRSFEPQHFGDGTRLSIL.

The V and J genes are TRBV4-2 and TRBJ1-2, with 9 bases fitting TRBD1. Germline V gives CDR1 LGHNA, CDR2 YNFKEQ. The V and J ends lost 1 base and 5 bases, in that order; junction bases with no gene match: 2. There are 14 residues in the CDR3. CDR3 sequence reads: CASSQVGTGYGYTF. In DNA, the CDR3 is TGTGCCAGCAGCCAAGTGGGGACAGGGTATGGCTACACCTTC.

In nucleotides, the CDR3 is TGTGCCAGCAGCTTACAGGGCGGAACTAACTATGGCTACACCTTC. This codes for CASSLQGGTNYGYTF. This chain connects TRBV5-5 to TRBJ1-2; weak D call: TRBD1 (6 bases). Germline loops: CDR1 SGHKS, CDR2 YYEKEE (reference sequence). This CDR3 comprises 15 residues. The V gene lost 2 bases and the J gene lost 0 bases, with 11 bases spanning the gap.

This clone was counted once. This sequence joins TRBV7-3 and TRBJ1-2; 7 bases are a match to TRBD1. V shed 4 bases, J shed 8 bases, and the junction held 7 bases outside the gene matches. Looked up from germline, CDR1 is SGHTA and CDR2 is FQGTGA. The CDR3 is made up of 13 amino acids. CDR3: CASSSTGAEGYTF. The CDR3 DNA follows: TGTGCCAGCAGCTCTACAGGGGCTGAGGGCTACACCTTC. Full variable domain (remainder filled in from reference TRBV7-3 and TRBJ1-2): GAGVSQTPSNKVTEKGKYVELRCDPISGHTALYWYRQSLGQGPEFLIYFQGTGAADDSGLPNDRFFAVRPEGSVSTLKIQRTERGDSAVYLCASSSTGAEGYTFGSGTRLTVV.

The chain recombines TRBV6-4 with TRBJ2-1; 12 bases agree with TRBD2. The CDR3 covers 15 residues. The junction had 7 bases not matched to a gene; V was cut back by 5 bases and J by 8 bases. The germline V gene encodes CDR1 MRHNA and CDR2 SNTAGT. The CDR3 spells CASSKLAGGEDEQFF. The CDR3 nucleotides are TGTGCCAGCAGTAAACTAGCGGGGGGCGAGGATGAGCAGTTCTTC.

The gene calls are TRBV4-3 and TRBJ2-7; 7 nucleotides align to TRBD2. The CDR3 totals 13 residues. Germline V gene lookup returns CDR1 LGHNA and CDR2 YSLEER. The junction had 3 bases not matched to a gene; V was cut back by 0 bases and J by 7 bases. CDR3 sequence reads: CASSQDGGYEQYF. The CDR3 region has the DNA TGCGCCAGCAGCCAAGACGGGGGGTATGAGCAGTACTTC.

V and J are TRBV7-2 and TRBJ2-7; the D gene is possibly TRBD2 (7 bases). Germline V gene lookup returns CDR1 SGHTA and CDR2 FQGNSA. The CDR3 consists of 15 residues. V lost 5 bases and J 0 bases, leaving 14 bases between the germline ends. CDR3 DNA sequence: TGTGCCAGCAGCCTCAAGGGAGGGGGCTCCTACGAGCAGTACTTC. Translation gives CASSLKGGGSYEQYF.